The 23 T cell receptor beta chains presented below share a single source sample, sequenced in a study of blood T cell repertoires in COVID-19. Sequencing was performed with immunoSEQ multiplex PCR; in TCRdb, only in-frame clones are kept and a portion is missing. The table has 30,000 to 40,000 clones, 85% seen once. Source material: peripheral blood. These receptors originate from a woman aged 55-70 years with active COVID-19.

The rearrangement joins TRBV19 to TRBJ1-3; no clear D. The V gene's germline CDR1 is LNHDA and CDR2 SQIVND (reference sequence). This CDR3 contains 15 residues. The V and J ends lost 5 bases and 0 bases respectively, with 11 bases between them. CDR3 DNA sequence: TGTGCCAGTAGTGGAGGAGCGGGCTCTGGAAACACCATATATTTT. Translating it yields CASSGGAGSGNTIYF. Combining the CDR3 with reference TRBV19 and TRBJ1-3 gives the whole variable domain DGGITQSPKYLFRKEGQNVTLSCEQNLNHDAMYWYRQDPGQGLRLIYYSQIVNDFQKGDIAEGYSVSREKKESFPLTVTSAQKNPTAFYLCASSGGAGSGNTIYFGEGSWLTVV.

The chain recombines TRBV4-1 with TRBJ1-1; D not resolved. The CDR3 is 19 amino acids. The germline gives CDR1 MGHRA, CDR2 YSYEKL. V was cut by 0 bases and J by 4 bases, with 24 bases left in between. The CDR3 DNA follows: TGCGCCAGCAGCCAAGATTGGGTCGGAATTTCCGGGAGAGGCACTGAAGCTTTCTTT. Translation gives CASSQDWVGISGRGTEAFF.

The chain recombines TRBV2 with TRBJ2-3; perhaps TRBD1 as D (6 bases). V was trimmed by 3 bases and J by 4 bases, leaving 11 bases between them. The germline CDR1 and CDR2 sequences are SNHLY and FYNNEI. The CDR3 is made up of 14 amino acids. The CDR3 nucleotides are TGTGCCAGCAGTGACCGTGGGGGCGCAGATACGCAGTATTTT. This gives the protein CASSDRGGADTQYF.

The V gene is TRBV5-6, the J gene TRBJ2-7; 7 nucleotides agree with TRBD1. CDR1 is SGHDT and CDR2 is YYEEEE in the germline V gene. The CDR3 runs to 15 residues. J lost 0 bases, V lost 4 bases, and 7 bases had no gene match. The CDR3 here is CASSEDWDSSYEQYF. CDR3 in DNA: TGTGCCAGCAGCGAAGATTGGGACAGCTCCTACGAGCAGTACTTC.

DNA for the CDR3: TGCGCCAGCAGCTACCGGGACAGAAATTCACCCCTCCACTTT. It is translated as CASSYRDRNSPLHF. The rearrangement links TRBV5-1 to TRBJ1-6, with TRBD1 matching over 7 bases. Losses at the gene ends were 3 bases for V and 7 bases for J; bases not matched to a gene: 4. The CDR3 is 14 residues long. The V gene's germline CDR1 is SGHRS and CDR2 YFSETQ. Variable domain in full (rest from reference TRBV5-1 and TRBJ1-6): KAGVTQTPRYLIKTRGQQVTLSCSPISGHRSVSWYQQTPGQGLQFLFEYFSETQRNKGNFPGRFSGRQFSNSRSEMNVSTLELGDSALYLCASSYRDRNSPLHFGNGTRLTVT.

This CDR3 is CSVGQRSYEQYF. In DNA, the CDR3 is TGCAGCGTTGGCCAGCGGAGCTACGAGCAGTACTTC. The J gene is TRBJ2-7, the V gene TRBV29-1; D possibly corresponds to TRBD2 (5 bases). With 4 bases removed from V and 3 bases from J, the gap between germline ends came to 10 bases. The CDR3 loop spans 12 amino acids. The germline gives CDR1 SQVTM, CDR2 ANQGSEA.

The chain carries TRBV5-5 and TRBJ1-6, with D hard to call. Trimming shortened V by 8 bases and J by 3 bases, and 15 bases separated the two germline ends. Germline assignment: CDR1 SGHKS and CDR2 YYEKEE (reference sequence). CDR3 length equals 15 residues. This CDR3 reads CASRLGRNYNSPLHF. CDR3 sequence (DNA): TGTGCCAGTCGTTTGGGGAGAAACTATAATTCACCCCTCCACTTT.

The count of this clone is one. J is TRBJ2-6 and V is TRBV18; D is possibly TRBD2 (5 bases). Trimming removed 3 bases from V and 4 bases from J, with 10 bases in between. CDR1 and CDR2 (germline): KGHSH, LQKENI. The CDR3 totals 15 residues. The CDR3 DNA reads TGTGCCAGCTCACCCCTACTAGAGGGGGCCAACGTCCTGACTTTC. This gives the protein CASSPLLEGANVLTF. Combining the CDR3 with reference TRBV18 and TRBJ2-6 gives the whole variable domain NAGVMQNPRHLVRRRGQEARLRCSPMKGHSHVYWYRQLPEEGLKFMVYLQKENIIDESGMPKERFSAEFPKEGPSILRIQQVVRGDSAAYFCASSPLLEGANVLTFGAGSRLTVL.

The sample holds one count of this clone. The V gene is TRBV7-7, the J gene TRBJ2-5; 8 bases are a match to TRBD2. After removal of 4 bases from V and 2 bases from J, the junction contained 9 bases not matched to a gene. This CDR3 is 16 amino acids long. CDR1 is SSHAT, CDR2 FNYEAQ, per germline (reference sequence). The CDR3 reads CASSSRTSTGQETQYF. The CDR3 nucleotides read TGTGCCAGCAGCTCCCGGACTAGCACGGGTCAAGAGACCCAGTACTTC.

The rearrangement joins TRBV19 to TRBJ2-6; 10 bases align to TRBD1. Trimming cost V 3 bases and J 0 bases; bases outside gene matches: 8. CDR3 size: 19 residues. Germline V gene data show CDR1 as LNHDA and CDR2 as SQIVND (reference sequence). The CDR3 spells CASSILGTGVFSGANVLTF. The CDR3 DNA is TGTGCCAGTAGTATTTTAGGGACAGGGGTCTTCTCTGGGGCCAACGTCCTGACTTTC.

This chain uses TRBV2 with TRBJ2-1; TRBD1 might be the D (5 bases). The CDR3 has 14 amino acids. Germline-derived CDR1 and CDR2 are SNHLY and FYNNEI. Trimming removed 6 bases at V and 7 bases at J, with 16 bases between. CDR3 bases: TGTGCCAGCAGCCGCAGGGAAAGTGGGAATGAGCAGTTCTTC. This sequence encodes CASSRRESGNEQFF.

The chain couples TRBV7-9 to TRBJ1-2; 8 nucleotides match TRBD1. Germline CDR1 SEHNR, CDR2 FQNEAQ (reference sequence). The CDR3 sequence is 14 residues long. After removal of 5 bases from V and 7 bases from J, the junction contained 9 bases not matched to a gene. CDR3 coding DNA: TGTGCCAGCAGCACCACGGACAGGGTCGCTGGCTACACCTTC. Its translation: CASSTTDRVAGYTF.

The table lists this clone with a few counts. The gene calls are TRBV10-3 and TRBJ2-5; 7 nucleotides agree with TRBD2. The J segment lost 4 bases and the V segment lost 8 bases, leaving 1 base of the junction unmatched. The CDR3 consists of 11 residues. Germline V gives CDR1 ENHRY, CDR2 SYGVKD. The CDR3 DNA follows: TGTGCCATCGGGGGGGGAGAGACCCAGTACTTC. Translating gives CAIGGGETQYF.

The rearrangement joins TRBV6-5 to TRBJ2-7, with TRBD2 matching 15 bases. CDR3 size: 15 residues. Trimming cost V 5 bases and J 6 bases; bases outside gene matches: 5. The germline V gene encodes CDR1 MNHEY and CDR2 SVGAGI. In nucleotides, the CDR3 is TGTGCCAGCAGTCAGACGGGACTAGCGGGAGGCGAGCAGTACTTC. Its translation is CASSQTGLAGGEQYF.

The chain is built from TRBV19 and TRBJ1-5; 11 bases are shared with TRBD1. Germline lookup yields CDR1 LNHDA and CDR2 SQIVND (reference sequence). The CDR3 runs 18 residues. V shed 0 bases, J shed 2 bases, and the junction held 6 bases outside the gene matches. The CDR3: CASSIEQDRGHGNQPQHF. As DNA, the CDR3 is TGTGCCAGTAGTATAGAGCAGGACAGGGGGCATGGCAATCAGCCCCAGCATTTT.

V gene TRBV7-8 combines with J gene TRBJ2-5; the match to TRBD1 covers 7 bases. V was pared by 4 bases and J by 5 bases, with 13 bases of the junction left unmatched. CDR3 length equals 16 residues. Germline V gives CDR1 SGHVS, CDR2 FQNEAQ. CDR3 loop: CASSSRFVLGQETQYF. The DNA for the CDR3 is TGTGCCAGCAGCTCCCGTTTTGTTTTGGGACAGGAGACCCAGTACTTC.

The rearrangement links TRBV7-6 to TRBJ2-7; 10 bases are a match to TRBD1. The CDR3 length is 14 residues. J lost 7 bases, V lost 4 bases, and 7 bases had no gene match. CDR1 SGHVS and CDR2 FNYEAQ come from the germline V gene. Here the CDR3 reads CASSSRQGAREQYF. CDR3 in DNA: TGTGCCAGCAGCTCCCGACAGGGGGCTCGAGAGCAGTACTTC.

The chain couples TRBV4-2 to TRBJ1-1; 7 nucleotides line up with TRBD1. V gave up 5 bases and J gave up 8 bases; unmatched junction bases: 8. Germline assignment: CDR1 LGHNA and CDR2 YNFKEQ. The CDR3 sequence is 13 residues long. The CDR3 protein is CASSSRGAGEAFF. The CDR3, as DNA: TGTGCCAGCAGCTCCAGGGGGGCGGGAGAAGCTTTCTTT.

The chain is built from TRBV7-8 and TRBJ1-3; TRBD1 is a possible D gene (6 bases). Looked up from germline, CDR1 is SGHVS and CDR2 is FQNEAQ. V was pared by 4 bases and J by 0 bases, with 13 bases between. The CDR3 length is 16 residues. The DNA of the CDR3 is TGTGCCAGCAGCTCCACAACAGGGAACTCTGGAAACACCATATATTTT. Its protein is CASSSTTGNSGNTIYF.

The chain combines TRBV6-6 with TRBJ1-4, with no clear D. This CDR3 spans 12 amino acids. V was cut by 7 bases and J by 5 bases, with 8 bases left in between. Germline CDR1 MNHNY, CDR2 SVGAGI (reference sequence). CDR3 in DNA: TGTGCCAGCACAACCGGGAATGAAAAACTGTTTTTT. This gives the protein CASTTGNEKLFF.

The chain employs TRBV9 and TRBJ2-1; D might be TRBD1 (6 bases). The germline V and J ends were trimmed by 0 bases and 8 bases, with 12 bases remaining between them. CDR1 and CDR2 from the germline V gene are SGDLS and YYNGEE. The CDR3 runs 14 residues. The DNA for the CDR3 is TGTGCCAGCAGCGTAGTTCGAGGGGGAGATGAGCAGTTCTTC. Its protein product is CASSVVRGGDEQFF.

The chain couples TRBV9 to TRBJ1-3; TRBD1 aligns across 9 bases. Germline values: CDR1 SGDLS, CDR2 YYNGEE. This CDR3 comprises 16 residues. V lost 4 bases and J lost 4; bases outside the gene matches: 9. CDR3 coding DNA: TGTGCCAGCAGCATGACCGGACAGGGGAACGGAAACACCATATATTTT. Translating gives CASSMTGQGNGNTIYF.

This rearrangement joins TRBV15 to TRBJ2-5; the D gene is possibly TRBD2 (5 bases). CDR3 length equals 13 residues. From germline, CDR1 is LNHNV and CDR2 YYDKDF (reference sequence). Between the trimmed V and J ends, which lost 3 bases and 2 bases, there was a span of 7 bases. DNA for the CDR3: TGTGCCACCAGCAGCGGGGTGCAAGAGACCCAGTACTTC. Protein product: CATSSGVQETQYF.